This TCR beta chain was retrieved from a study of blood T cell repertoires in COVID-19. Study-level information: Sources were T cells, B-cell-depleted T cells, or PBMCs; the material itself was cDNA or gDNA.

The CDR3 length is 11 residues. V was pared by 2 bases and J by 10 bases, with 0 bases of the junction left unmatched. CDR1 is ENHRY, CDR2 SYGVKD, per germline. Seattle patients were enrolled while actively infected and followed longitudinally. Libraries were prepared by immunoSEQ multiplex PCR; TCRdb keeps only in-frame clonotypes and omits some of them. Seen here are about 240,000 clones, roughly four fifths observed once, and the top ten hold approximately 7.5%. The rearrangement links TRBV10-3 to TRBJ1-1; 8 bases map to TRBD1. This clonotype was sampled from a woman older than 75 with COVID-19, enrolled during active disease. Input material: peripheral blood. The CDR3 loop is CAISEGQGAFF. The CDR3 DNA follows: TGTGCCATCAGTGAGGGACAGGGAGCTTTCTTT.